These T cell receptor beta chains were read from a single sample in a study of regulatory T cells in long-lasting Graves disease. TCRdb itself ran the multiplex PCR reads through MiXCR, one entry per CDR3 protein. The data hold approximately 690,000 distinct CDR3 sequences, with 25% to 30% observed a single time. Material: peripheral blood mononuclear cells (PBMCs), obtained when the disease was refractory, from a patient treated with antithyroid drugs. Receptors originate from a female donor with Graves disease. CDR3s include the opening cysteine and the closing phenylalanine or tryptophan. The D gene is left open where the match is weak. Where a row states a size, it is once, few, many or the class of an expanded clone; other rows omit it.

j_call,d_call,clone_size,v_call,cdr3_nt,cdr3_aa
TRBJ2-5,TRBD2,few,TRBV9,TGTGCCAGCAGCGCACCTAGCGGAGGGAGGGAGACCCAGTACTTC,CASSAPSGGRETQYF
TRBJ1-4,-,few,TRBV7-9,TGTGCCAGCAGCTTAATGGAAAAACTGTTTTTT,CASSLMEKLFF
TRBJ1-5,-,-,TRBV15,TGTGCCACCAGCAGACCGGACCGTAGCAATCAGCCCCAGCATTTT,CATSRPDRSNQPQHF
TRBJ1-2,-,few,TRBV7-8,TGTGCCAGCAGCTTAAGCTCCGGCAGCTTTCCCTACACCTTC,CASSLSSGSFPYTF
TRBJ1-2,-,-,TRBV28,TGTGCCAGCAGTGAAGGAGCTCACTATGGCTACACCTTC,CASSEGAHYGYTF
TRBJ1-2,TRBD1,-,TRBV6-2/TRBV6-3,TGTGCCAGCAGACAGGGGGCGCGAAGTGCCCTGTCCGGGTTAGCGGATGGCTACACCTTC,CASRQGARSALSGLADGYTF
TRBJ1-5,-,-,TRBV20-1,TGCAGTGCTAAGTCCAGCAATCAGCCCCAGCATTTT,CSAKSSNQPQHF
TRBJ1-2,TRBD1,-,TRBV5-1,TGCGCCAGCAGCTTAGTCCAGGGGGCAAGTGGCTACACCTTC,CASSLVQGASGYTF
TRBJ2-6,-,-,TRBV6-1,TGTGCCAGCAGCCACAAATCCCTTGGGGCCAACGTCCTGACTTTC,CASSHKSLGANVLTF
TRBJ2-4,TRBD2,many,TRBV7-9,TGTGCCAGCAGCTTAGGTGGGACTAGAGAAGCCAAAAACATTCAGTACTTC,CASSLGGTREAKNIQYF
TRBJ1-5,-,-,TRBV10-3,TGTGCCATCAGTGAGGATCTGGGTTGGCAGCCCCAGCATTTT,CAISEDLGWQPQHF
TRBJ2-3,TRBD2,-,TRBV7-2,TGTGCCAGCAGCTTAGCGGACGGACTAGCGGGAGAGATCACAGATACGCAGTATTTT,CASSLADGLAGEITDTQYF
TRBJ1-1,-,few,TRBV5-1,TGCGCCAGCAGCTCTTCAGGGGCGAGAGAAGCTTTCTTT,CASSSSGAREAFF
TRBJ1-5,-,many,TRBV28,TGTGCCAGCACCCCAACCCATATCCAGCCCCAGCATTTT,CASTPTHIQPQHF
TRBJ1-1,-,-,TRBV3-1,TGTGCCAGCAGCCGCCAGGGGCACGCTGAAGCTTTCTTT,CASSRQGHAEAFF
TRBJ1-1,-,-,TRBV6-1,TGTGCCAGCAGCCACTATGGGAACCCTGAAGCTTTCTTT,CASSHYGNPEAFF
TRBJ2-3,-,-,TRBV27,TGTGCCAGCAGTCCGACCCCGGGACCGCGCATACCGCAGTATTTT,CASSPTPGPRIPQYF
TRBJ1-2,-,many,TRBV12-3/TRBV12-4,TGTGCCAGCAGACGTGGTGGGGGCAACTATGGCTACACCTTC,CASRRGGGNYGYTF
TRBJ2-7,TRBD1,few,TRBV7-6,TGTGCCAGCAGCTTAGAGGAGACAGGGATCTACGAGCAGTACTTC,CASSLEETGIYEQYF
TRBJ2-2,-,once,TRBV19,TGTGCCAGTAGTTGGCAGGGAATCGGGGAGCTGTTTTTT,CASSWQGIGELFF
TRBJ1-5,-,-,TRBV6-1,TGTGCCAGCACCCTCGGCAAATCGGATCAGCCCCAGCATTTT,CASTLGKSDQPQHF
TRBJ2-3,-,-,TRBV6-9,TGTGCCAGCAGTTTGCCGAGCACAGGTACGCAGTATTTT,CASSLPSTGTQYF
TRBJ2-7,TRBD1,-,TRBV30,TGTGCCTGGATGGGGGACAGGGGTAGGTACGAGCAGTACTTC,CAWMGDRGRYEQYF
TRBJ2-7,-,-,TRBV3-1,TGTGCCAGCAGTACCCAAGGGATTGCACCCTACGAGCAGTACTTC,CASSTQGIAPYEQYF
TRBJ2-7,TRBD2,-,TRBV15,TGTGCCACCAGCAGAGGAGTCGGGACTAGCGGTCTAGGGCAGTACTTC,CATSRGVGTSGLGQYF
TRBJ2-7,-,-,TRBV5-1,TGCGCCAGCAGCAACCGGGACCGAAACTCCTACGAGCAGTACTTC,CASSNRDRNSYEQYF
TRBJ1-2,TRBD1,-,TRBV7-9,TGTGCCAGCACCATCGGACAGGGAGTACGAGGCTACACCTTC,CASTIGQGVRGYTF
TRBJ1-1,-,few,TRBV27,TGTGCCAGCAGATTGACGGGGACGGCTGAAGCTTTCTTT,CASRLTGTAEAFF
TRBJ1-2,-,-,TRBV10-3,TGTGCCATCAGTGAGTCGCGGGTCGCAGGGCTGGGCTATGGCTACACCTTC,CAISESRVAGLGYGYTF
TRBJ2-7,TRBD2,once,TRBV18,TGTGCCAGCTCACCACCGGGGACTAGCGGAAGCGCCTACGAGCAGTACTTC,CASSPPGTSGSAYEQYF
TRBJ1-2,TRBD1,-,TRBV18,TGTGCCAGCTCACTCCCAGGGACAGGGGACGGCTACGCCTTC,CASSLPGTGDGYAF
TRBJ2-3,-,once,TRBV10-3,TGTGCCATCACTAATTCCGGGAGCCCCACAGATACGCAGTATTTT,CAITNSGSPTDTQYF
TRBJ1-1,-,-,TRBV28,TGTGCCAGCAGTTCCCACCTGGCTGCTGCTGAAGCTTTCTTT,CASSSHLAAAEAFF
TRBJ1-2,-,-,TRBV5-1,TGCGCCAGCAGCTTGGAAGGTCGTAGCGGCTACACCTTC,CASSLEGRSGYTF
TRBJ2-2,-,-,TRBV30,TGTGCCTTAAGTTTAGTCCCGGGGACCGGGGAGCTGTTTTTT,CALSLVPGTGELFF
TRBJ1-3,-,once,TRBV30,TGTGCTGCACCCCGGGACAACGGAAACACCATATATTTT,CAAPRDNGNTIYF
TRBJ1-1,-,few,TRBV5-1,TGCGCCAGCAGCTTGGCTCGGCAGGGGCCAGGCACTGAAGCTTTCTTT,CASSLARQGPGTEAFF
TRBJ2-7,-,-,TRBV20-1,TGCAGTGCTAGACCCGCCGGCCTTCTCGAGCAGTACTTC,CSARPAGLLEQYF
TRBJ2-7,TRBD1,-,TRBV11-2,TGTGCCAGCAGCTTAAGGGACAGGGGCGAGGAGCAGTACTTC,CASSLRDRGEEQYF
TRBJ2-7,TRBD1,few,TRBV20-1,TGCAGTGCTAGGCCTCAACCGGGACAGGTCTACGAGCAGTACTTC,CSARPQPGQVYEQYF
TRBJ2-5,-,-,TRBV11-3,TGTGCCAGCAGCTTAGGGACAGATTATCAAGAGACCCAGTACTTC,CASSLGTDYQETQYF
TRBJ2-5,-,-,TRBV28,TGTGCCAGCAGTATGGGGGGGCAGCCTAAGAGGGAGACCCAGTACTTC,CASSMGGQPKRETQYF
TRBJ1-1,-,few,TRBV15,TGTGCCACCAGCAGAGCAGGTGTAGGGAACACTGAAGCTTTCTTT,CATSRAGVGNTEAFF
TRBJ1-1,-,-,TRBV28,TGTGCCAGCAGTTACCGGTTGACGGGGTATAGAACTGAAGCTTTCTTT,CASSYRLTGYRTEAFF
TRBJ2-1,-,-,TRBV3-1,TGTGCCAGCAGCCGGAGGGGGAATGAGCAGTTCTTC,CASSRRGNEQFF
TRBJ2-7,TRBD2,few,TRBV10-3,TGTGCCATCACAGGCGGGGGGGAAACCTACGAGCAGTACTTC,CAITGGGETYEQYF
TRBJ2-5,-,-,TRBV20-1,TGCAGTGGTGAGAGTCCCTCCTCCGGGATTGGGACCCAGTACTTC,CSGESPSSGIGTQYF
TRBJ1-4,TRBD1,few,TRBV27,TGTGCCAGCAGTTCAATCGACAGGGTGAGAGAAAAACTGTTTTTT,CASSSIDRVREKLFF
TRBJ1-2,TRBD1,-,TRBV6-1,TGTGCCAGCAGCGACAGGGGGCTTCACTCTGGCTACACCTTC,CASSDRGLHSGYTF
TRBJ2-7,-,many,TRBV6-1,TGTGCCAGCAGCCCACGGGACGGCACCTACGAGCAGTACTTC,CASSPRDGTYEQYF
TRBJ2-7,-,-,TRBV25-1,TGTGCCAGCAGTGAAACGGGCAGGGGGTCGAGCGGGGTATCCTACGAGCAGTACTTC,CASSETGRGSSGVSYEQYF